These 9 T cell receptor beta chains originate from one sample sequenced in a study of response to subunit inactivated influenza vaccine. MiXCR, run by TCRdb on the RT-PCR reads, gives a single entry per CDR3 protein. The top ten hold 13% of the sample, which has 500,000 to 550,000 distinct CDR3 sequences, less than 10% seen once. Source: PBMCs from blood, taken around 25 months after vaccination. The receptors stem from a man aged 45-69 years who received an inactivated influenza vaccine.

In its sample, this clonotype was seen a few times. J is TRBJ2-1 and V is TRBV18; 7 bases are shared with TRBD2. Per the germline V gene, CDR1 is KGHSH and CDR2 is LQKENI. The CDR3 contains 16 residues. Trimming took 2 bases from V and 8 from J; bases not matched to a gene: 12. This chain's CDR3 is CASSPTALGGTHEQFF. For the CDR3, the DNA is TGTGCCAGCTCACCAACGGCATTGGGAGGGACCCATGAGCAGTTCTTC.

This clonotype has a handful of counts. The chain carries TRBV27 and TRBJ2-2, with 10 positions matching TRBD1. Trimming at V came to 5 bases and at J to 0 bases, leaving 3 bases not matched to a gene. The CDR3 runs to 16 residues. CDR1 is MNHEY and CDR2 is SMNVEV in the germline V gene (reference sequence). The chain's CDR3 is CASSGTGVPNTGELFF. DNA for the CDR3: TGTGCCAGCAGTGGGACAGGGGTACCGAACACCGGGGAGCTGTTTTTT.

At least ten counts were recorded for this clonotype. The genes are TRBV29-1 and TRBJ2-1; TRBD2 is a possible D gene (5 bases). Germline CDR1 is SQVTM and CDR2 is ANQGSEA. This CDR3 is built from 12 residues. V was pared by 4 bases and J by 13 bases, with 17 bases between. The CDR3 bases are TGCAGCGTTGGTAGCGACTACCTTACCCAGTTCTTC. The encoded protein is CSVGSDYLTQFF.

The chain is built from TRBV12-3 or TRBV12-4 and TRBJ1-4; 7 bases agree with TRBD1. The junction had 6 bases not matched to a gene; V was cut back by 6 bases and J by 8 bases. This CDR3 has 13 amino acids. CDR3 residues: CASSGQAREKLFF. Written as DNA, the CDR3 is TGTGCCAGCAGCGGACAGGCCAGAGAAAAACTGTTTTTT.

This clonotype was seen only a few times. The chain links TRBV20-1 to TRBJ2-5; 8 bases line up with TRBD1. CDR3 length: 15 residues. Germline CDR1 is DFQATT and CDR2 is SNEGSKA (reference sequence). With V trimmed by 4 bases and J by 1 base, 8 bases remained unmatched. CDR3 protein: CSAKTGQDFQETQYF. CDR3 sequence (DNA): TGCAGTGCTAAGACGGGACAGGACTTCCAAGAGACCCAGTACTTC.

Concerning this clonotype: This clone may be a read error of a much larger clone one base away. The chain is built from TRBV12-3 or TRBV12-4 and TRBJ2-7, with 7 bases identical to TRBD1. The CDR3 extends over 13 amino acids. The CDR3 sequence: CAISTRTGDEQYF. The DNA of the CDR3 is TGTGCCATCAGTACTAGGACAGGTGACGAGCAGTACTTC.

There are many counts of this clonotype. This chain joins TRBV7-9 and TRBJ2-3, with a tentative D call TRBD1 (7 bases). CDR1 and CDR2 from the germline V gene are SEHNR and FQNEAQ (reference sequence). The CDR3 is 17 amino acids. V was pared by 7 bases and J by 3 bases, with 23 bases between. The CDR3 nucleotides are TGTGCCAGCAAACAAGACAGGGTATGGGAGGTGACAGATACGCAGTATTTT. As protein: CASKQDRVWEVTDTQYF.

Only a few counts were recorded for this clonotype. The chain joins TRBV10-3 to TRBJ2-2; 7 bases agree with TRBD1. Germline lookup yields CDR1 ENHRY and CDR2 SYGVKD. CDR3 length: 14 amino acids. J was trimmed by 5 bases and V by 6 bases; bases with no gene match: 6. CDR3 amino acids: CAIRAGGRTGELFF. CDR3 DNA sequence: TGTGCCATCAGAGCAGGGGGTCGGACCGGGGAGCTGTTTTTT.

This clonotype was found a few times. The J gene is TRBJ2-7, the V gene TRBV20-1; 9 nucleotides match TRBD1. The CDR3 is made up of 15 amino acids. Per the germline V gene, CDR1 is DFQATT and CDR2 is SNEGSKA (reference sequence). V trimming: 5 bases; J trimming: 2 bases; junction bases outside the gene matches: 10. CDR3 bases: TGCAGTGCTGCCTGGCGGACAGGGGTCCCCTACGAGCAGTACTTC. Translating gives CSAAWRTGVPYEQYF.